This T cell receptor beta chain was identified in a study of blood T cell repertoires in COVID-19. Study overall: Acute and convalescent COVID-19 samples came from the United States, Italy and Spain. PBMCs, B-cell-depleted T cells, or T cells provided the cDNA or gDNA that made up the material.

As originally analysed: Estimation of nucleated cell counts relied on the amplification of reference gene primers. Measured with immunoSEQ multiplex PCR; TCRdb has only the in-frame clones, and not every one. The DNA was the basis for D and trimming; V, J and clone size are from that table. The sample includes some 16,000 clones, more than 75% of them seen just once. There are 14 residues in the CDR3. V was pared by 1 base and J by 1 base, with 7 bases between. Germline lookup yields CDR1 SNHLY and CDR2 FYNNEI. Sequenced sample: peripheral blood. This chain connects TRBV2 to TRBJ1-1, with unresolved D. This TCR was sampled from a human donor with active COVID-19. The donor label of this sample is uncertain. CDR3 nucleotide sequence: TGTGCCAGCAGTGAAGACCGGGGGAACACTGAAGCTTTCTTT. Translating it yields CASSEDRGNTEAFF. Combining the CDR3 with reference TRBV2 and TRBJ1-1 gives the whole variable domain EPEVTQTPSHQVTQMGQEVILRCVPISNHLYFYWYRQILGQKVEFLVSFYNNEISEKSEIFDDQFSVERPDGSNFTLKIRSTKLEDSAMYFCASSEDRGNTEAFFGQGTRLTVV.